This entry concerns a single T cell receptor beta chain. This clonotype was picked up many times. It lacks a known antigen. A junction boundary mismatches the germline segment, possibly from a read error. This sample is drawn from a study of post-analysis software for immune sequencing data (dated by TCRdb to between 2014 and 2017). With regard to the full study: The recorded disease courses included relapsing-remitting, secondary progressive and progressive-relapsing multiple sclerosis, and some patients had no subtype annotation. Patient repertoires were compared against roughly 12 previously published healthy control repertoires from donors aged about 6 to 27 years. A subset of samples was prepared in parallel using single-end sample barcoding, then pooled and co-amplified after Illumina adapter ligation.

Findings and caveats that apply to the study as a whole: The multiple sclerosis patient group was slightly younger than the control group. Direct clustering with F measure showed strong co-clustering of samples prepared in the same batch, prompting a batch-effect correction. Significantly lower normalized Chao1 diversity was found in multiple sclerosis patients than in controls, suggesting substantial peripheral T-cell clonal expansion.

To demonstrate the VDJtools post-analysis software, TCR beta repertoires were profiled from the peripheral blood of about 14 young patients with multiple sclerosis. Multiple sclerosis patients were children and adolescents aged about 6 to 15 years. To prepare the library, PCR was applied. Data came from an Illumina HiSeq 2500. To reduce PCR and sequencing biases, unique molecular identifiers were incorporated into the TCR beta cDNA libraries. About 500,000 cDNA molecules were obtained per 1 to 10 million input T cells, so each molecule approximated one T cell. Patient libraries were prepared and sequenced with the same protocol used for the earlier healthy control dataset. Samples belonging to the same batch were prepared together, multiplexed and sequenced on a shared HiSeq lane. As for how the authors treated the data: MIGEC handled the raw barcoded reads, throwing out single-read molecular identifier groups before consensus assembly and CDR3 extraction. VDJtools was used for post-analysis of the clonotype tables, with diversity normalized by down-sampling every dataset to the smallest sample size. In repertoire overlap clustering, CDR3 amino acid sequences, but not nucleotide sequences, were matched to correct batch-related cross-sample contamination. The public reads were run again by TCRdb, first through fastp at Q25 and then through MiXCR, and only productive beta chains were kept. One record per CDR3 amino acid sequence lists the most common genes and DNA. The V and J calls reflect TCRdb's pipeline rather than the authors' work. The sample profile shows roughly 650,000 distinct CDR3 sequences; 59% of them were found once. The leading ten clones occupy around 11% of the sample.

What was sequenced was blood. The sequence came from a girl aged 2-10 years with multiple sclerosis.

CDR3 reads: CASSLSREETQYF. The DNA sequence is as follows: TGTGCCAGCAGCTTATCCAGGGAAGAGACCCAGTACTTC. The sequence links TRBV27 to TRBJ2-5; the D gene is possibly TRBD1, with 5 bases matching. The CDR1 and CDR2 encoded by the germline V gene (reference sequence) are MNHEY and SMNVEV. Measured from the cysteine to the phenylalanine, the CDR3 is 13 residues long. Only the CDR3 DNA stays, 39 bases, in frame from base 1.